This TCR beta chain appears in the sequencing data of a study of CD8 T cells in Susac syndrome. This clonotype was seen a few times. The CDR3 is 12 amino acids. Trimming cost V 6 bases and J 1 base, with 5 bases left between them. The V gene's germline CDR1 is KGHSH and CDR2 LQKENI. Random hexamers served to reverse transcribe about 0.5 to 1 ug RNA. TCR beta CDR3 was amplified by immunoSEQ covering 54 Vbeta and 13 Jbeta. TCRdb re-called the immunoSEQ multiplex PCR reads through MiXCR, storing one row per CDR3 protein. The sample lists 100,000 to 150,000 distinct CDR3 sequences, about 95% occurring once. From blood CD8+ and CD4+ T cells, the TCR beta chain was sequenced. The authors negatively isolated CD8+ and CD4+ T cells and FACS-enriched TEMRA cells.

Sequenced input: CD4+ T cells from PBMCs. J is TRBJ2-3 and V is TRBV18, with D unresolved. The TCR originated in a human donor in good health. The CDR3 here is CASSPRTDTQYF. The DNA for the CDR3 is TGTGCCAGCTCTCCTCGCACAGATACGCAGTATTTT.